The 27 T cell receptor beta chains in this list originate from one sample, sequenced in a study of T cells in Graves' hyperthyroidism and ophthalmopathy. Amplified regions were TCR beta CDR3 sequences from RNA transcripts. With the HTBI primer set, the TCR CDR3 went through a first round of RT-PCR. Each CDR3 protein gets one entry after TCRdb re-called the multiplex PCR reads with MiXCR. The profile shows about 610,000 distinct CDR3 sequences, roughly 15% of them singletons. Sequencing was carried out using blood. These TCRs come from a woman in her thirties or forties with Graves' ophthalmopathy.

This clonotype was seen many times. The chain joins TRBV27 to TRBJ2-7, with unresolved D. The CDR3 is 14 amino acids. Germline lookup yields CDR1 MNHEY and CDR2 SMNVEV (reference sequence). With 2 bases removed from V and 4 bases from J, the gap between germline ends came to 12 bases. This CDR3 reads CASSLSGRFYEQYF. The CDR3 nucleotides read TGTGCCAGCAGTTTAAGTGGCAGGTTTTACGAGCAGTACTTC.

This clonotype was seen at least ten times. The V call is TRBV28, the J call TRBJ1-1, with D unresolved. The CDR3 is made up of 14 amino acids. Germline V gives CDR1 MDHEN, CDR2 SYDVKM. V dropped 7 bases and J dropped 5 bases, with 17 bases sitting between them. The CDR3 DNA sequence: TGTGCCAGCACAGGCCACATGGGTATAACTGAAGCTTTCTTT. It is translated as CASTGHMGITEAFF. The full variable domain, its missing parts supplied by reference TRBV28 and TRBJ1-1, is DVKVTQSSRYLVKRTGEKVFLECVQDMDHENMFWYRQDPGLGLRLIYFSYDVKMKEKGDIPEGYSVSREKKERFSLILESASTNQTSMYLCASTGHMGITEAFFGQGTRLTVV.

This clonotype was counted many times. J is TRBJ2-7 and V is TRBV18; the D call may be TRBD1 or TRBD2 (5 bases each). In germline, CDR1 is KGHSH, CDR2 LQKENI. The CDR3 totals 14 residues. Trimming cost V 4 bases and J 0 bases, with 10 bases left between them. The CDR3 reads CASSLPGRSYEQYF. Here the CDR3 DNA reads TGTGCCAGCTCACTGCCGGGACGCTCCTACGAGCAGTACTTC.

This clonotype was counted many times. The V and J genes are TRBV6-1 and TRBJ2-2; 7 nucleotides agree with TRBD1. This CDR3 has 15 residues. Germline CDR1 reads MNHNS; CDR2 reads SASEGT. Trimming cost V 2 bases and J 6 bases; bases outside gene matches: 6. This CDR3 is CASSEIRQGAGELFF. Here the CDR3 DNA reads TGTGCCAGCAGTGAAATTCGCCAGGGGGCCGGGGAGCTGTTTTTT.

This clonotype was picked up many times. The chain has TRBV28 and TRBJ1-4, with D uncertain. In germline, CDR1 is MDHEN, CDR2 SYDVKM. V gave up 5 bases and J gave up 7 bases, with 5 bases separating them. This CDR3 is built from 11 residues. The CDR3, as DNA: TGTGCCAGCAGTACCAGTGAAAAACTGTTTTTT. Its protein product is CASSTSEKLFF.

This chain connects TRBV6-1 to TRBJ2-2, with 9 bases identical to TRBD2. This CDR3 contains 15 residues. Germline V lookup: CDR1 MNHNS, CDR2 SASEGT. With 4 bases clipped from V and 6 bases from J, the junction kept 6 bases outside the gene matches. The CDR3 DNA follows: TGTGCCAGCAGTGGTTTAGCGGGAGCAGCCGGGGAGCTGTTTTTT. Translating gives CASSGLAGAAGELFF.

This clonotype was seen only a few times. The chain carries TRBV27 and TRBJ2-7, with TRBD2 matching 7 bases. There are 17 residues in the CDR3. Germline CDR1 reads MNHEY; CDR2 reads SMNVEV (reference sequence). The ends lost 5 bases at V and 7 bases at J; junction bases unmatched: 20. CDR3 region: CASSPGLGLNTVGEQYF. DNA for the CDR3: TGTGCCAGCAGTCCCGGACTAGGGCTGAATACTGTGGGGGAGCAGTACTTC.

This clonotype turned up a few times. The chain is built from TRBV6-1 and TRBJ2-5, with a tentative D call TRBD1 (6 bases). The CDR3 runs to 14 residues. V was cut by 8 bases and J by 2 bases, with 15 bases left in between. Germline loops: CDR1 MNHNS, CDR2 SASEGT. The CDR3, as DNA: TGTGCCAGCGCGTTCACAGGGATTCAAGAGACCCAGTACTTC. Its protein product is CASAFTGIQETQYF.

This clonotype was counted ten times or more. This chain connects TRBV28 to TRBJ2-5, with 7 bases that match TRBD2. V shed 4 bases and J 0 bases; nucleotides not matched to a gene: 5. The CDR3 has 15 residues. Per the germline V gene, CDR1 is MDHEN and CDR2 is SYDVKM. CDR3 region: CASSWPGLNQETQYF. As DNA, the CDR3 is TGTGCCAGCAGTTGGCCGGGACTAAACCAAGAGACCCAGTACTTC.

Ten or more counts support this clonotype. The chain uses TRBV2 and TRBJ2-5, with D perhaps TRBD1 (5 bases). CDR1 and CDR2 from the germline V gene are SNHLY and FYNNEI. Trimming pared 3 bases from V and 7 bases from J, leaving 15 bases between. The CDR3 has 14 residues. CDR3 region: CASSDSRAPGTQYF. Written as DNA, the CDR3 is TGTGCCAGCAGTGACAGCAGGGCACCGGGGACCCAGTACTTC. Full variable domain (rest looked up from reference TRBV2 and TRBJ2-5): EPEVTQTPSHQVTQMGQEVILRCVPISNHLYFYWYRQILGQKVEFLVSFYNNEISEKSEIFDDQFSVERPDGSNFTLKIRSTKLEDSAMYFCASSDSRAPGTQYFGPGTRLLVL.

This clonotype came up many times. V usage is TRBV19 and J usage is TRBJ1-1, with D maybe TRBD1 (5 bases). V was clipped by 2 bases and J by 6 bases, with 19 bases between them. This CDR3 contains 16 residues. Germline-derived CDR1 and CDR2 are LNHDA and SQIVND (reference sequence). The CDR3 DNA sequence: TGTGCCAGTAGTATATCCTCGGGACTCCGGACCGCTGAAGCTTTCTTT. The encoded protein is CASSISSGLRTAEAFF.

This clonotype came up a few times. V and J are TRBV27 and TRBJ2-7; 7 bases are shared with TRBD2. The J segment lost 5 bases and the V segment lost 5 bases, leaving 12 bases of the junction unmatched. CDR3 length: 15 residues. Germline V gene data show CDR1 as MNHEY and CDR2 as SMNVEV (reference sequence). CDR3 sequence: CASSLTGLGRHEQYF. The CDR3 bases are TGTGCCAGCAGTCTCACCGGACTAGGGAGGCACGAGCAGTACTTC.

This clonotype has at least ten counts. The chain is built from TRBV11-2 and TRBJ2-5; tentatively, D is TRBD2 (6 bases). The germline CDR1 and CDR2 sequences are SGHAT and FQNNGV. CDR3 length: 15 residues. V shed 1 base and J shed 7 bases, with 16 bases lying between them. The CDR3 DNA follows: TGTGCCAGCAGCTTAGTTGCGGGAACCCCATTGACCCAGTACTTC. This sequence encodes CASSLVAGTPLTQYF.

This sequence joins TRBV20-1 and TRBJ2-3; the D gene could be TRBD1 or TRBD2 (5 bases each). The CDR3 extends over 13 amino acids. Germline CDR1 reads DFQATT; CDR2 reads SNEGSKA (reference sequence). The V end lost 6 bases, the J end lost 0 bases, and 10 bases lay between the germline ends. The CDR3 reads CSAGDLSTDTQYF. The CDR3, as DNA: TGCAGTGCCGGGGACCTTAGCACAGATACGCAGTATTTT.

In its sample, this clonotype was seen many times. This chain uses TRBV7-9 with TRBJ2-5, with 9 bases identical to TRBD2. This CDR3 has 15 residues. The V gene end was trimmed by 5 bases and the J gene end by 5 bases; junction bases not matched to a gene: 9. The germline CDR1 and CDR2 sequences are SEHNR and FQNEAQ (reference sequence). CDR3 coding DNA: TGTGCCAGCAGCCGTTGGGTAGCGGGAGATGAGACCCAGTACTTC. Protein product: CASSRWVAGDETQYF.

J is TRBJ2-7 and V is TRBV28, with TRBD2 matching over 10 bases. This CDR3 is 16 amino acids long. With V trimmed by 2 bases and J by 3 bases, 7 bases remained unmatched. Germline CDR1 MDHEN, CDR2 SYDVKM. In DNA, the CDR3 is TGTGCCAGCAGTTTAACCGGGACTAGCGACATCTACGAGCAGTACTTC. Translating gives CASSLTGTSDIYEQYF.

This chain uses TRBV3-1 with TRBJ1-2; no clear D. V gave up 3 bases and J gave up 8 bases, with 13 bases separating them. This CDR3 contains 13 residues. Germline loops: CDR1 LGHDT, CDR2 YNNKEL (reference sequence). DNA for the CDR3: TGTGCCAGCAGCCACGGCAGATTTGGGGGCTACACCTTC. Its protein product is CASSHGRFGGYTF.

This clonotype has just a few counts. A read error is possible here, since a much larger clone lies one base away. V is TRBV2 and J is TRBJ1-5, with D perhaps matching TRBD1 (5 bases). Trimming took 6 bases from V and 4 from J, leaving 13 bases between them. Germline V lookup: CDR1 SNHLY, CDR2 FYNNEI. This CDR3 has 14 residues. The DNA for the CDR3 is TGTGCCAGCAGCGACGGGGCAGGGAATCAGCCCCAGCATTTT. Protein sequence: CASSDGAGNQPQHF.

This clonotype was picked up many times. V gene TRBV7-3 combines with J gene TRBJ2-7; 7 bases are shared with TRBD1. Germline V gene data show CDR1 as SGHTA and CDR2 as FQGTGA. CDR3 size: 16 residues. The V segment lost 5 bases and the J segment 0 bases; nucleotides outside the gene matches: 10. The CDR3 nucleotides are TGTGCCAGCAGCCGATTTCCGGGACAGAGCTCCTACGAGCAGTACTTC. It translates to CASSRFPGQSSYEQYF.

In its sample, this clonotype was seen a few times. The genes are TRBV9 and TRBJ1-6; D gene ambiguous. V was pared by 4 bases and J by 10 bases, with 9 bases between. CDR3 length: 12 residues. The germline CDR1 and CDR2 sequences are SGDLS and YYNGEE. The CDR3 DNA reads TGTGCCAGCAGCTCTTCCTCCTCACCCCTCCACTTT. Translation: CASSSSSSPLHF.

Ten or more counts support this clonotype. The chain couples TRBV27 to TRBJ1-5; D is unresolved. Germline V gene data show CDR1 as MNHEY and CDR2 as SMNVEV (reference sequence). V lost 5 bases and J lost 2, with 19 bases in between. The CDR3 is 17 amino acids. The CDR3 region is CASSPLSLGKGNQPQHF. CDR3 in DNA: TGTGCCAGCAGTCCTTTATCTTTGGGTAAGGGCAATCAGCCCCAGCATTTT.

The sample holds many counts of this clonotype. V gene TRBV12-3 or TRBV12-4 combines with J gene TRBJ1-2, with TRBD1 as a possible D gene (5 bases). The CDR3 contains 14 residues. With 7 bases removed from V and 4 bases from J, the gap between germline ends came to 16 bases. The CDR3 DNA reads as TGTGCCAGCACCCTCGGCAGGGCCTTCTATGGCTACACCTTC. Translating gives CASTLGRAFYGYTF.

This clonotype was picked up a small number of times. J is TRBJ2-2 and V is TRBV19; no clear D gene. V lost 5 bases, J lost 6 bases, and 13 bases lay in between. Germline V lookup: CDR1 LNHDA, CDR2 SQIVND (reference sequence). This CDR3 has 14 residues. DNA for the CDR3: TGTGCCAGTAGTTCCACTCCCCCGGCCGGGGAGCTGTTTTTT. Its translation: CASSSTPPAGELFF. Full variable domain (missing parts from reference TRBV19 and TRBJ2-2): DGGITQSPKYLFRKEGQNVTLSCEQNLNHDAMYWYRQDPGQGLRLIYYSQIVNDFQKGDIAEGYSVSREKKESFPLTVTSAQKNPTAFYLCASSSTPPAGELFFGEGSRLTVL.

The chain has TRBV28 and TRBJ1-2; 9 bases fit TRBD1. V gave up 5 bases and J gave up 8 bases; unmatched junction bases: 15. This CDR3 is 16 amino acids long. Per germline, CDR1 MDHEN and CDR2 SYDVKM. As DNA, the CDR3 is TGTGCCAGCAGTCTCTCTCCGGGACAGGGTTCATCAGGCTACACCTTC. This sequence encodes CASSLSPGQGSSGYTF.

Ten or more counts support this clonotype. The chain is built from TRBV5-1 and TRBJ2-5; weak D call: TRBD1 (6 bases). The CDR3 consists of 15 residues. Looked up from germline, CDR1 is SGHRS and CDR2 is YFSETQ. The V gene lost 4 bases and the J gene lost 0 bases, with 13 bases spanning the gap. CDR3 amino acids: CASSPPGTHQETQYF. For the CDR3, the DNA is TGCGCCAGCAGCCCCCCCGGGACACACCAAGAGACCCAGTACTTC.

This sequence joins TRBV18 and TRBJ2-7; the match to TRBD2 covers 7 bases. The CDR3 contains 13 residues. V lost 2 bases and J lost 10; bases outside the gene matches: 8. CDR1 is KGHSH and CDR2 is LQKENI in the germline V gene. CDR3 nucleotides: TGTGCCAGCTCACCAGGGGCGGGAGAAAGCCAGTACTTC. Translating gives CASSPGAGESQYF.

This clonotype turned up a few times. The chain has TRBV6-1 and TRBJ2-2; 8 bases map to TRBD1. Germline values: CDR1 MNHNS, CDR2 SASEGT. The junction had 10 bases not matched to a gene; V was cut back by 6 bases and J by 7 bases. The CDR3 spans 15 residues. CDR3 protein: CASRHFTGGHGELFF. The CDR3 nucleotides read TGTGCCAGCAGGCATTTCACAGGGGGACACGGGGAGCTGTTTTTT.